This TCR beta chain was recovered during a study of blood T cells in healthy people across ages. The germline V gene encodes CDR1 LGHDT and CDR2 YNNKEL (reference sequence). CDR3 length: 15 residues. Primers used in a second PCR of about 6 to 11 cycles were a sample-barcoded 5' primer and a J-beta primer mix. MiXCR, applied by TCRdb to the 5' RACE reads, yields one record per CDR3 protein. The table includes about 780,000 distinct CDR3 sequences, 60% to 80% detected once. Donors were systemically healthy Caucasian individuals from Russia aged roughly 6 to 90 years. V usage is TRBV3-1 and J usage is TRBJ2-1; the match to TRBD2 covers 7 bases. The end of the DNA aligns better with TRBJ2-7, so the J call may be wrong. The receptor was isolated from a man aged 25 to 40 in good health. The specimen was blood. The CDR3 nucleotides are TGTGCCAGCAGCCAAAGCGGGGATCCCTACAATGAGCAGTACTTC. Protein sequence: CASSQSGDPYNEQYF.